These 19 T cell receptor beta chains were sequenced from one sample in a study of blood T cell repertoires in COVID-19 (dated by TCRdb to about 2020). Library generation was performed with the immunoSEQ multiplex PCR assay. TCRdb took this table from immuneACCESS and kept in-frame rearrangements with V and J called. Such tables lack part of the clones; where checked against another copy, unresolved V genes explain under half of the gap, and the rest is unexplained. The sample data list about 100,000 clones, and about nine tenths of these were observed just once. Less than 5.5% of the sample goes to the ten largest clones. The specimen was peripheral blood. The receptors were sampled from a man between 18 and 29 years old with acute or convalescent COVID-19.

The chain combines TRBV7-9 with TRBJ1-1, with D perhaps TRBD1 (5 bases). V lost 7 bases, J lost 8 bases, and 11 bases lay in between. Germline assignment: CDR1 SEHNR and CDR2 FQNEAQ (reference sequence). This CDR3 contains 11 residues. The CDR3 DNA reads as TGTGCCAGCAACCGGGGGGGAGAAGCTTTCTTT. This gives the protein CASNRGGEAFF.

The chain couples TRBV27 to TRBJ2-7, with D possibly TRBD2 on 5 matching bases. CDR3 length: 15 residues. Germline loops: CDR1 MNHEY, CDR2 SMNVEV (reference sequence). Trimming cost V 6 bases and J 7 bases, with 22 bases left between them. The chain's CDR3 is CASSLGGRRTGEQYF. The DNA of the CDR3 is TGTGCCAGCAGCCTTGGTGGGAGAAGGACGGGTGAGCAGTACTTC.

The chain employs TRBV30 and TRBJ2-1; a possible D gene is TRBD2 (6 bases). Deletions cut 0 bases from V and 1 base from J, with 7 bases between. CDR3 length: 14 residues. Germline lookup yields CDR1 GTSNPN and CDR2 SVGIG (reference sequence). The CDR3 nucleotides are TGTGCCTGGAGTGTACGGGAGTCCTACAATGAGCAGTTCTTC. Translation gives CAWSVRESYNEQFF.

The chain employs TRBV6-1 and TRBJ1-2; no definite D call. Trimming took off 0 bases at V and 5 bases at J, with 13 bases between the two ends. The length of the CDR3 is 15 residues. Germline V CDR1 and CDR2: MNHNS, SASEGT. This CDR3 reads CASSEAFSGEYGYTF. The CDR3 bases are TGTGCCAGCAGTGAAGCTTTCTCTGGGGAGTATGGCTACACCTTC.

The CDR3 reads CASSFDGSQPQHF. The CDR3 DNA reads as TGTGCCAGCAGTTTTGACGGGAGTCAGCCCCAGCATTTT. This rearrangement joins TRBV12-3 or TRBV12-4 to TRBJ1-5; D gene unclear. The CDR3 is 13 amino acids. Trimming cost V 3 bases and J 6 bases, with 9 bases left between them.

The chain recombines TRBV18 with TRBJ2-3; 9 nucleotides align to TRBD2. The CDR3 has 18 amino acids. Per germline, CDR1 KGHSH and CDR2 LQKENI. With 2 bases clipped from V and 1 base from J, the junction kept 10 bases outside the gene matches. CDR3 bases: TGTGCCAGCTCACCAGAAATAGCGGGAGCGTATGGCACAGATACGCAGTATTTT. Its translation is CASSPEIAGAYGTDTQYF.

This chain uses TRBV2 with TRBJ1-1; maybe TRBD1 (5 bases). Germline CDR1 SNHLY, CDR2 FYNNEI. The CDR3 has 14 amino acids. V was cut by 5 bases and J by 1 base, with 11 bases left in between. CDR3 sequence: CASSRSTGNTEAFF. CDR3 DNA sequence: TGTGCCAGCAGTAGATCAACAGGGAACACTGAAGCTTTCTTT.

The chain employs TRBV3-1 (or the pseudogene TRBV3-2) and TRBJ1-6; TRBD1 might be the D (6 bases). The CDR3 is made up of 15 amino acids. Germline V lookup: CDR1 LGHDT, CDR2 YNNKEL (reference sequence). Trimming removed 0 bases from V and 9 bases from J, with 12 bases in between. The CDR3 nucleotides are TGTGCCAGCAGCCAAGATGCAGGGGCGGGTTCACCCCTCCACTTT. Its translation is CASSQDAGAGSPLHF.

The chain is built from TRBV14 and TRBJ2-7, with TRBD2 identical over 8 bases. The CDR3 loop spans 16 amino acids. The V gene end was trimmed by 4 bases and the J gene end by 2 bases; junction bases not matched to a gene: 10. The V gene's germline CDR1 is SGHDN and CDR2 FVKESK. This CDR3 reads CASSLVLAEATYEQYF. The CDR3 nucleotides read TGTGCCAGCAGCCTGGTACTAGCGGAGGCGACCTACGAGCAGTACTTC.

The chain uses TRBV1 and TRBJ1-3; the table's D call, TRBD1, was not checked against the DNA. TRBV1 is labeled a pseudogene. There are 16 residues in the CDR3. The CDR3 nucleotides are TGCACCAGCAGTCTAACGGGACACCTACTCGGAAACACCATATATTTT. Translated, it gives CTSSLTGHLLGNTIYF.

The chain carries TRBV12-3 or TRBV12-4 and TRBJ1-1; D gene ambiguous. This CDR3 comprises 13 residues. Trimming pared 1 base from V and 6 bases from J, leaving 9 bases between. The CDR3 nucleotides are TGTGCCAGCAGTTTAGGTCCTGGAGCTGAAGCTTTCTTT. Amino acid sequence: CASSLGPGAEAFF.

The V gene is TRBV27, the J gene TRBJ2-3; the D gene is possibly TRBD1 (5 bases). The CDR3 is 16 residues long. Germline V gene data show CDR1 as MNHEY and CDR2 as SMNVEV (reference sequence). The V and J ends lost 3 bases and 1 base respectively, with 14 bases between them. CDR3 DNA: TGTGCCAGCAGTTTTAGGGTCGCCAGGGGCACAGATACGCAGTATTTT. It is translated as CASSFRVARGTDTQYF.

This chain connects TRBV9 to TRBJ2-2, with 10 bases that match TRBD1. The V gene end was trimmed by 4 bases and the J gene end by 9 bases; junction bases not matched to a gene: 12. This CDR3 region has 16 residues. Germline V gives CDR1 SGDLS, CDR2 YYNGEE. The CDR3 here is CASSFRTGGTARELFF. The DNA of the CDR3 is TGTGCCAGCAGCTTTCGGACAGGGGGTACCGCCAGGGAGCTGTTTTTT.

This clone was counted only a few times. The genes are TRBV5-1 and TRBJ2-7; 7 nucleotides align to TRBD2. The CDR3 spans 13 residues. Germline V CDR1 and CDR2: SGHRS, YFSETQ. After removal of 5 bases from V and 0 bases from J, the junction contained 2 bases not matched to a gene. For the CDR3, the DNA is TGCGCCAGCAGAGCGGGACTCTCCTACGAGCAGTACTTC. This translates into CASRAGLSYEQYF. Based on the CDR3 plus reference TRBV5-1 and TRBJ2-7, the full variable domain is KAGVTQTPRYLIKTRGQQVTLSCSPISGHRSVSWYQQTPGQGLQFLFEYFSETQRNKGNFPGRFSGRQFSNSRSEMNVSTLELGDSALYLCASRAGLSYEQYFGPGTRLTVT.

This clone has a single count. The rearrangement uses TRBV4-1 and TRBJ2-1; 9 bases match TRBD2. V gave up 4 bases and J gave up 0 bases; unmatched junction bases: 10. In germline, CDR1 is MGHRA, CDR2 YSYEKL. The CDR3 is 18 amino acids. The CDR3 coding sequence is TGCGCCAGCAGCCGGACCGTTGGACTAGCGATCTCCTACAATGAGCAGTTCTTC. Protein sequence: CASSRTVGLAISYNEQFF.

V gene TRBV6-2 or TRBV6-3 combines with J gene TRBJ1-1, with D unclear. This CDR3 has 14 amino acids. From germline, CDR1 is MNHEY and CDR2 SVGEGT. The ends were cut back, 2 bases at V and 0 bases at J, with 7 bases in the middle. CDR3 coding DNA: TGTGCCAGCAGTTACGTGGGCATGAACACTGAAGCTTTCTTT. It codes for CASSYVGMNTEAFF.

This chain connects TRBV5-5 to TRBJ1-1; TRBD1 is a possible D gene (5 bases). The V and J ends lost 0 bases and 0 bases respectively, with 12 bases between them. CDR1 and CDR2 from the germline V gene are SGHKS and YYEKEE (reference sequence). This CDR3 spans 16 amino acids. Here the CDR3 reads CASSLGLGQMNTEAFF. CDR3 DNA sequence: TGTGCCAGCAGCTTGGGATTGGGGCAGATGAACACTGAAGCTTTCTTT.

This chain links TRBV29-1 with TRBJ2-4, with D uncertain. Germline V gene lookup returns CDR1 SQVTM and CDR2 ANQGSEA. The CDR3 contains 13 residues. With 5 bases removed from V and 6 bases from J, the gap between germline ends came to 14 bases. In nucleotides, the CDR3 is TGCAGCGTTAACCTCGGTCCGGGAAACATTCAGTACTTC. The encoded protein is CSVNLGPGNIQYF.

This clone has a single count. The CDR3 loop is CASSLTRDRVNTEAFF. Here the CDR3 DNA reads TGTGCCAGCTCCCTAACGCGGGACAGGGTAAACACTGAAGCTTTCTTT. The chain is built from TRBV18 and TRBJ1-1; 9 bases map to TRBD1. After removal of 6 bases from V and 2 bases from J, the junction contained 10 bases not matched to a gene. This CDR3 has 16 amino acids. Germline V CDR1 and CDR2: KGHSH, LQKENI.